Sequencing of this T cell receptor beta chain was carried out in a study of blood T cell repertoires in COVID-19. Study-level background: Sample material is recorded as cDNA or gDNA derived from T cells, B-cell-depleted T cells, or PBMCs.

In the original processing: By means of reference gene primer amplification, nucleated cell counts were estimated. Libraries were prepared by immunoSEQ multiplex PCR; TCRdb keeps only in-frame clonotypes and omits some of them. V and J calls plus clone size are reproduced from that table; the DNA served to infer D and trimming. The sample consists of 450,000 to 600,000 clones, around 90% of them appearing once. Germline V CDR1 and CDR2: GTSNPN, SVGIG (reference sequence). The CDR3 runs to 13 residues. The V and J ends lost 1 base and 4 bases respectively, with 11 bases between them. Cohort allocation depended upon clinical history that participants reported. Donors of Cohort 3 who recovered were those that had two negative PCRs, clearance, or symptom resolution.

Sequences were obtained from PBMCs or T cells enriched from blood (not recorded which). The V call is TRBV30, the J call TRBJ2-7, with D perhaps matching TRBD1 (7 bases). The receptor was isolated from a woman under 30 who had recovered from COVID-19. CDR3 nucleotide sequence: TGTGCCTGGAGTGAGGCAGGGGGGTACGAGCAGTACTTC. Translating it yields CAWSEAGGYEQYF.